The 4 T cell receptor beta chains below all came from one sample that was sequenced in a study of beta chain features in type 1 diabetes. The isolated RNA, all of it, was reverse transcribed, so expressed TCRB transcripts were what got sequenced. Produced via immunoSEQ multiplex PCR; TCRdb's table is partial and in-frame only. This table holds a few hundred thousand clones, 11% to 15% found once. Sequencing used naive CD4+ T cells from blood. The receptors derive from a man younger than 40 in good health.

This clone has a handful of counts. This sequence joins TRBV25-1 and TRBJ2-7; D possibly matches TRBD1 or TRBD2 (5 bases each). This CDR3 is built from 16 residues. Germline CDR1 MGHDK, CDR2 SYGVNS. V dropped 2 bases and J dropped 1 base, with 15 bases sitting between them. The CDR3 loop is CASSETGRGMSYEQYF. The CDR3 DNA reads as TGTGCCAGCAGTGAAACGGGACGGGGAATGTCCTACGAGCAGTACTTC.

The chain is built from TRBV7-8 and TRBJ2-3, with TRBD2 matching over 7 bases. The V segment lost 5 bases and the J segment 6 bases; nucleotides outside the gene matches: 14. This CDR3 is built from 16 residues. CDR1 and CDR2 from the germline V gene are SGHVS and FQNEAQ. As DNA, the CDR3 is TGTGCCAGCAGCCCCCGGGGAGGGCTAGCTCCCGATACGCAGTATTTT. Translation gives CASSPRGGLAPDTQYF. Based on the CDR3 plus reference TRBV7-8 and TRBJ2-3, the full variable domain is GAGVSQSPRYKVAKRGQDVALRCDPISGHVSLFWYQQALGQGPEFLTYFQNEAQLDKSGLPSDRFFAERPEGSVSTLKIQRTQQEDSAVYLCASSPRGGLAPDTQYFGPGTRLTVL.

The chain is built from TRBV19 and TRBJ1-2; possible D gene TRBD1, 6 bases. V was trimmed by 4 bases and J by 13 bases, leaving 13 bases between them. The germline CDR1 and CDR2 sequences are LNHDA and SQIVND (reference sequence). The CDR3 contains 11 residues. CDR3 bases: TGTGCCAGTAGTACCTACAGGGAGCTCACCTTC. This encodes CASSTYRELTF.

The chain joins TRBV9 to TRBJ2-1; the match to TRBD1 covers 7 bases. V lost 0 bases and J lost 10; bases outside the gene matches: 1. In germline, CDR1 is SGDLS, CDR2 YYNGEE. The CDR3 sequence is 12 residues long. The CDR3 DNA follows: TGTGCCAGCAGCGTAGTCAGGGGGGAGCAGTTCTTC. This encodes CASSVVRGEQFF.